This is a list of T cell receptor beta chains from one sample in a study of response to subunit inactivated influenza vaccine. MiXCR, run by TCRdb on the RT-PCR reads, gives a single entry per CDR3 protein. Among 280,000 or so distinct CDR3 sequences listed, around a fifth were seen once. The sample was PBMCs from blood, taken less than 22 months after vaccination. The receptors stem from a man aged 50 to 69 who received an inactivated influenza vaccine. Both conserved end residues are part of each CDR3. The order of the fields is clone size, V gene, J gene, D gene, CDR3 protein, CDR3 DNA. The D gene is left open where the match is weak. Size tells how often a clone was seen (once, few, many) or the class of an expanded clone, and some rows leave it out.

clone_size: .
v_call: TRBV4-2
j_call: TRBJ1-5
d_call: .
cdr3_aa: CASSQERTQHQPQHF
cdr3_nt: TGTGCCAGCAGCCAAGAGCGGACCCAGCATCAGCCCCAGCATTTT

clone_size: .
v_call: TRBV15
j_call: TRBJ1-3
d_call: .
cdr3_aa: CATSRAQRVMRNTIYF
cdr3_nt: TGTGCCACCAGCAGAGCCCAAAGGGTGATGCGAAACACCATATATTTT

clone_size: few
v_call: TRBV18
j_call: TRBJ2-5
d_call: TRBD1
cdr3_aa: CASSPNAGTGVETQYF
cdr3_nt: TGTGCCAGCTCACCTAACGCCGGGACAGGGGTAGAGACCCAGTACTTC

clone_size: few
v_call: TRBV5-6
j_call: TRBJ2-2
d_call: .
cdr3_aa: CASSLGTKNTGELFF
cdr3_nt: TGTGCCAGCAGCTTGGGGACCAAGAACACCGGGGAGCTGTTTTTT

clone_size: many
v_call: TRBV5-1
j_call: TRBJ1-6
d_call: .
cdr3_aa: CASSVRGGYSPLHF
cdr3_nt: TGCGCCAGCAGCGTCCGAGGGGGGTATTCACCCCTCCACTTT

clone_size: few
v_call: TRBV12-3/TRBV12-4
j_call: TRBJ2-2
d_call: .
cdr3_aa: CASSAPPESGEFF
cdr3_nt: TGTGCCAGCAGCGCTCCCCCGGAATCTGGGGAGTTTTTT

clone_size: .
v_call: TRBV29-1
j_call: TRBJ1-1
d_call: .
cdr3_aa: CSVGVGGGSTEAFF
cdr3_nt: TGCAGCGTAGGGGTCGGGGGCGGGAGCACTGAAGCTTTCTTT

clone_size: .
v_call: TRBV7-2
j_call: TRBJ2-7
d_call: .
cdr3_aa: CASSLSRTGSYEQYF
cdr3_nt: TGTGCCAGCAGCTTATCTAGGACGGGGTCCTACGAGCAGTACTTC

clone_size: .
v_call: TRBV4-1
j_call: TRBJ1-4
d_call: TRBD1
cdr3_aa: CASSQGYRTGRTTNEKLFF
cdr3_nt: TGCGCCAGCAGCCAAGGGTATAGGACAGGACGAACAACTAATGAAAAACTGTTTTTT

clone_size: .
v_call: TRBV29-1
j_call: TRBJ2-3
d_call: .
cdr3_aa: CSVDRGTDTQYF
cdr3_nt: TGCAGCGTTGACAGGGGAACAGATACGCAGTATTTT

clone_size: many
v_call: TRBV6-1
j_call: TRBJ1-5
d_call: .
cdr3_aa: CASSTSGDQPQHF
cdr3_nt: TGTGCCAGCAGTACAAGCGGGGATCAGCCCCAGCATTTT

clone_size: many
v_call: TRBV20-1
j_call: TRBJ1-5
d_call: TRBD1
cdr3_aa: CSASRTGGGNQPQHF
cdr3_nt: TGCAGTGCTAGTAGAACAGGGGGTGGTAATCAGCCCCAGCATTTT

clone_size: .
v_call: TRBV24-1
j_call: TRBJ2-1
d_call: .
cdr3_aa: CATSDSLYNEQFF
cdr3_nt: TGTGCCACCAGTGACAGTCTCTACAATGAGCAGTTCTTC

clone_size: .
v_call: TRBV5-8
j_call: TRBJ1-1
d_call: .
cdr3_aa: CASSLYLNSVNTEAFF
cdr3_nt: TGTGCCAGCAGCTTGTATCTTAATTCGGTGAACACTGAAGCTTTCTTT

clone_size: .
v_call: TRBV10-3
j_call: TRBJ2-5
d_call: TRBD1
cdr3_aa: CAIREGQKQETQYF
cdr3_nt: TGTGCCATCAGAGAGGGACAGAAACAAGAGACCCAGTACTTC

clone_size: few
v_call: TRBV25-1
j_call: TRBJ2-3
d_call: .
cdr3_aa: CASSEYGDGTDTQYF
cdr3_nt: TGTGCCAGCAGTGAATATGGGGACGGGACAGATACGCAGTATTTT